This T cell receptor (beta chain) was recorded in a study of post-analysis software for immune sequencing data. The sample holds one count of this clonotype. The antigen is unknown. A read error may explain this, as a much larger clone is one base away. Deletions cut 0 bases from V and 1 base from J, with 21 bases between. Germline V gives CDR1 MNHEY, CDR2 SVGEGT. This CDR3 contains 19 residues. Study-level results: The study found significantly lower normalized Chao1 diversity in multiple sclerosis patients than in controls. Controls had lower frequencies than patients of roughly five TRBV segments, which included TRBV5-6, TRBV5-1 and TRBV20-1.

Unique molecular identifiers were present in the TCR beta cDNA libraries. The T cell input of about 0.85 to 10 million gave about 500,000 cDNA molecules. Each CDR3 protein gets one entry after TCRdb re-called the PCR reads with MiXCR. The sample shows about 260,000 distinct CDR3 sequences, around 34% of them seen only once. Material for sequencing was blood. The chain carries TRBV6-2 or TRBV6-3 and TRBJ1-1, with D possibly matching TRBD1 (5 bases). The TCR was taken from a girl aged 10 to 17 with multiple sclerosis. As DNA, the CDR3 is TGTGCCAGCAGTTACTCGCGGCACCTTCGAGGACAAGAGAACACTGAAGCTTTCTTT. It is translated as CASSYSRHLRGQENTEAFF.